The next 6 T cell receptor beta chains were all read from a single sample in a study of a mutant IDH1 vaccine in newly diagnosed glioma. Regarding time point: baseline, week 1 (first vaccination visit). Sample treatment: pre-vaccination baseline after standard-of-care therapy. Measured with immunoSEQ multiplex PCR; TCRdb has only the in-frame clones, and not every one. Of tens of thousands of clones detected, 65% to 85% appear once; the ten largest clones hold 4.6%. The sample here was peripheral blood mononuclear cells (PBMCs), taken from a glioma patient treated with radiotherapy, temozolomide or both. Receptors originate from a woman younger than 30 with glioma. Some clones in this sample may be carry-over from other donors' samples.

This clone has just one count. This chain links TRBV5-1 with TRBJ1-2, with 11 nucleotides matching TRBD1. Per germline, CDR1 SGHRS and CDR2 YFSETQ. The V gene end was trimmed by 4 bases and the J gene end by 2 bases; junction bases not matched to a gene: 4. The CDR3 loop spans 15 amino acids. This CDR3 reads CASSQDRGPNYGYTF. The CDR3 coding sequence is TGCGCCAGCAGCCAGGACAGGGGGCCAAACTATGGCTACACCTTC.

This chain links TRBV7-2 with TRBJ1-1; D gene uncertain. The length of the CDR3 is 13 residues. From germline, CDR1 is SGHTA and CDR2 FQGNSA. V was cut by 4 bases and J by 11 bases, with 17 bases left in between. CDR3 DNA: TGTGCCAGCAGCTGGACGGCGGGCCAGAGCGCTTTCTTT. Translating it yields CASSWTAGQSAFF.

CDR3 protein: CASSPILAGATQETQYF. CDR3 in DNA: TGCGCCAGCAGCCCGATACTAGCGGGAGCTACCCAAGAGACCCAGTACTTC. This chain links TRBV5-1 with TRBJ2-5, with 11 bases fitting TRBD2. CDR3 length equals 17 residues. CDR1 SGHRS and CDR2 YFSETQ come from the germline V gene. V trimming: 4 bases; J trimming: 1 base; junction bases outside the gene matches: 9.

The chain has TRBV10-1 and TRBJ2-7; no reliable D call. The CDR3 totals 16 residues. CDR1 and CDR2 from the germline V gene are WNHNN and SYGVQD (reference sequence). V lost 2 bases, J lost 2 bases, and 16 bases lay in between. The CDR3 spells CASSEEAPGLPYEQYF. DNA for the CDR3: TGCGCCAGCAGTGAGGAGGCCCCCGGGCTCCCCTACGAGCAGTACTTC.

The chain couples TRBV19 to TRBJ2-7; TRBD1 aligns across 9 bases. After removal of 4 bases from V and 4 bases from J, the junction contained 8 bases not matched to a gene. This CDR3 region has 15 residues. The V gene's germline CDR1 is LNHDA and CDR2 SQIVND (reference sequence). This chain's CDR3 is CASSRGTGGRYEQYF. The DNA of the CDR3 is TGTGCCAGTAGTAGGGGAACAGGGGGCAGGTACGAGCAGTACTTC.

This chain joins TRBV5-5 and TRBJ1-4, with TRBD1 as a possible D gene (5 bases). CDR3 length: 19 amino acids. Per germline, CDR1 SGHKS and CDR2 YYEKEE (reference sequence). V lost 4 bases and J lost 0, with 22 bases in between. The chain's CDR3 is CASSNRFWTRPSTNEKLFF. In DNA, the CDR3 is TGTGCCAGCAGCAACAGGTTTTGGACCCGGCCCTCAACTAATGAAAAACTGTTTTTT. The full variable domain, in which reference TRBV5-5 and TRBJ1-4 provide the parts outside the CDR3, is DAGVTQSPTHLIKTRGQQVTLRCSPISGHKSVSWYQQVLGQGPQFIFQYYEKEERGRGNFPDRFSARQFPNYSSELNVNALLLGDSALYLCASSNRFWTRPSTNEKLFFGSGTQLSVL.